This T cell receptor (beta chain) emerged from a study of cytomegalovirus exposure and HLA in healthy donors. Sequenced by immunoSEQ multiplex PCR; TCRdb stores in-frame clones only, minus some. The sample holds 200,000 to 250,000 clones; 65% to 85% are singletons and the top ten take more than 13%. Trimming took off 4 bases at V and 0 bases at J, with 9 bases between the two ends. The germline V gene has CDR1 SQVTM and CDR2 ANQGSEA. This CDR3 has 14 residues. The specimen was PBMCs. The TCR originated in a woman aged 25 to 39 in good health and CMV-seropositive. The V gene is TRBV29-1, the J gene TRBJ2-2; D is uncertain. CDR3 sequence reads: CSVVTVPNTGELFF. The CDR3 DNA is TGCAGCGTTGTAACGGTGCCGAACACCGGGGAGCTGTTTTTT.